These T cell receptor beta chains were read from a single sample in a study of blood T cells in healthy people across ages. MiXCR, applied by TCRdb to the 5' RACE reads, yields one record per CDR3 protein. Among about 400,000 distinct CDR3 sequences listed, roughly half were seen once. Sequenced sample: blood. The receptors were gathered from a man in his fifties or sixties in good health. Both conserved end residues are part of each CDR3. Fields, in order: CDR3 protein, CDR3 DNA, J gene, D gene, V gene, clone size. D genes are given only for firm matches. Not every row has a clone size; where given, it reads once, few, many or a size class.

CASSAQGGMQETQYF,TGTGCCAGCAGTGCGCAGGGAGGGATGCAAGAGACCCAGTACTTC,TRBJ2-5,TRBD2,TRBV6-1,-
CASSPGLAGAWAISETQYF,TGTGCCAGCAGCCCGGGACTAGCGGGGGCTTGGGCCATATCCGAGACCCAGTACTTC,TRBJ2-5,TRBD2,TRBV6-1,-
CASSPQTGGVDTQYF,TGTGCCAGCAGCCCCCAGACCGGAGGAGTGGATACGCAGTATTTT,TRBJ2-3,-,TRBV3-1,few
CASSRGGQGFADTQYF,TGTGCCAGCAGTCGCGGGGGGCAGGGGTTTGCAGATACGCAGTATTTT,TRBJ2-3,TRBD2,TRBV27,-
CASSFPGTGEQYF,TGTGCCAGCAGTTTCCCCGGGACAGGCGAGCAGTACTTC,TRBJ2-7,TRBD1,TRBV27,-
CSARSPTSGSNEQFF,TGCAGTGCTAGGAGCCCGACTAGCGGGAGTAATGAGCAGTTCTTC,TRBJ2-1,TRBD2,TRBV20-1,-
CSVEKTGGPYEQYF,TGCAGCGTTGAAAAGACAGGGGGCCCCTACGAGCAGTACTTC,TRBJ2-7,TRBD1,TRBV29-1,-
CAISALLGEQYF,TGTGCCATCAGTGCCCTTTTGGGTGAGCAGTACTTC,TRBJ2-7,-,TRBV10-3,few
CSAALQETQYF,TGCAGCGCTGCCCTCCAAGAGACCCAGTACTTC,TRBJ2-5,-,TRBV29-1,many
CASQGQDFLGQYF,TGTGCCAGCCAGGGACAGGACTTTTTAGGGCAGTACTTC,TRBJ2-7,TRBD1,TRBV6-1,once
CSARAPGNIQYF,TGCAGTGCTAGAGCCCCGGGAAACATTCAGTACTTC,TRBJ2-4,-,TRBV20-1,many
CASSLEGQGNQPQHF,TGCGCCAGCAGCTTGGAGGGACAGGGAAATCAGCCCCAGCATTTT,TRBJ1-5,TRBD1,TRBV5-1,few
CASSWDREGEQYF,TGTGCCAGCAGCTGGGACAGGGAGGGCGAGCAGTACTTC,TRBJ2-7,TRBD1,TRBV7-2,-
CASSHGHYRGGYTF,TGTGCCAGCAGCCACGGACACTACAGGGGCGGCTACACCTTC,TRBJ1-2,TRBD1,TRBV14,many
CASSPVVSGGDEQYF,TGTGCCAGCAGTCCGGTGGTATCCGGAGGGGACGAGCAGTACTTC,TRBJ2-7,-,TRBV27,few
CASSYGGQNEKLFF,TGTGCCAGCAGTTACGGGGGACAGAATGAAAAACTGTTTTTT,TRBJ1-4,TRBD1,TRBV6-6,-
CASSRSGTESNEQFF,TGTGCCAGCAGCCGCTCCGGGACGGAGAGCAATGAGCAGTTCTTC,TRBJ2-1,-,TRBV4-2,few
CASSSFDRSTDTQYF,TGTGCCAGTAGTTCCTTCGACCGGAGCACAGATACGCAGTATTTT,TRBJ2-3,-,TRBV6-2/TRBV6-3,-
CSVEKKVEAFF,TGCAGCGTTGAAAAGAAGGTTGAAGCTTTCTTT,TRBJ1-1,-,TRBV29-1,-
CASSRNGRTTNEKLFF,TGTGCCAGCAGCCGCAATGGGCGCACAACTAATGAAAAACTGTTTTTT,TRBJ1-4,-,TRBV3-1,few
CASSVVLAGEQFF,TGTGCCAGCAGCGTAGTACTCGCTGGGGAGCAGTTCTTC,TRBJ2-1,-,TRBV9,few
CSVARDSGGETQYF,TGCAGCGTTGCCCGGGACAGTGGAGGGGAGACCCAGTACTTC,TRBJ2-5,-,TRBV29-1,-
CACSLGGAGTDTQYF,TGTGCCTGCAGCTTAGGGGGGGCCGGCACAGATACGCAGTATTTT,TRBJ2-3,-,TRBV13,-
CASSYSNEQFF,TGTGCCAGCAGTTACTCGAATGAGCAGTTCTTC,TRBJ2-1,-,TRBV6-2/TRBV6-3,few
CASRDSGYQPQHF,TGTGCCAGCAGGGACAGTGGGTATCAGCCCCAGCATTTT,TRBJ1-5,-,TRBV6-5,-
CSASNQVSGQYF,TGCAGTGCTTCGAACCAGGTTTCAGGGCAGTACTTC,TRBJ2-7,-,TRBV20-1,-